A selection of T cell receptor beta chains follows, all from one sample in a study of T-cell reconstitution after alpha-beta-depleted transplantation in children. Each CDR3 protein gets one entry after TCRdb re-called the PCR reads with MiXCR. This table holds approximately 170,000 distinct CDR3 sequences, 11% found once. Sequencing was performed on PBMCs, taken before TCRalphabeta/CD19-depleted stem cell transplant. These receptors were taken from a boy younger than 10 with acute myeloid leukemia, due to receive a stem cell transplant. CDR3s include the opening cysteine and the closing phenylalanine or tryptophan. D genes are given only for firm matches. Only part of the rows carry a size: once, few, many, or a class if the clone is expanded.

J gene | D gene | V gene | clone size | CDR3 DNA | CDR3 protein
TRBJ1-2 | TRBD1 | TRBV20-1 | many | TGCAGTGCTAGAGATGGCCCCGGGGAGGGGGCGGCTACACCGAGCAACACCTTC | CSARDGPGEGAATPSNTF
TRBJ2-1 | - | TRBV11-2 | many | TGTGCCAGCAGCTACCTCCGGGACGAGGAATACAATGAGCAGTTCTTC | CASSYLRDEEYNEQFF
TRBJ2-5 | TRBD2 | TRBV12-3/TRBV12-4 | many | TGTGCCAGGGTAAAGCCGGGGGGACGACAAGAGACCCAGTACTTC | CARVKPGGRQETQYF
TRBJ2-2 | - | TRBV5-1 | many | TGCGCCAGCAGCTTGGATCGGAACACCGGGGAGCTGTTTTTT | CASSLDRNTGELFF
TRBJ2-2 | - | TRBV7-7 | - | TGTGCTAGCAGCCCCTCACTGAGGGACCCCGGGGAGCTGTTTTTT | CASSPSLRDPGELFF
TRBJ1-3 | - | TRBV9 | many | TGTGCCAGCAGTGGGGACGGTTCTGGAAACACCATATATTTT | CASSGDGSGNTIYF
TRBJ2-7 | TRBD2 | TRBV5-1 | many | TGCGCCAGCAGAGCGAGCGGGGGGAATCTACAGGAGCAGTACTTC | CASRASGGNLQEQYF
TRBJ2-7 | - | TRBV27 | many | TGTGCCAGCAGTCTTAGGCGATCCTACGAGCAGTACTTC | CASSLRRSYEQYF
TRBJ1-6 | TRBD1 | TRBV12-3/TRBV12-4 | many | TGTGCCAGCAGTCCTGGGACAGGGAGGAATTCACCCCTCCACTTT | CASSPGTGRNSPLHF
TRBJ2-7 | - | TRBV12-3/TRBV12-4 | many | TGTGCCAGCAGTTTCGTCCAGAGCTCCTACGAGCAGTACTTC | CASSFVQSSYEQYF
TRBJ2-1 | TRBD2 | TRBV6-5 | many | TGTGCCAGCAGGACCGGGACTAGCGGGGACAATGAGCAGTTCTTC | CASRTGTSGDNEQFF
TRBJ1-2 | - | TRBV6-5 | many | TGTGCCAGCAGTTACTCCGGCCATTATGGCTACACCTTC | CASSYSGHYGYTF
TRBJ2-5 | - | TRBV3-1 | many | TGTGCCAGCAGCCAAGATTCAGGGGTGGAGACCCAGTACTTC | CASSQDSGVETQYF
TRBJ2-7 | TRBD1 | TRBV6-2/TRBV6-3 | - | TGTGCCAGCAGTTACTCGATATCGGGACAGGAGACCTACGAGCAGTACTTC | CASSYSISGQETYEQYF
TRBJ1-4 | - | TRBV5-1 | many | TGCGCCAGCAGCCCGGACAGAAATGAAAAACTGTTTTTT | CASSPDRNEKLFF
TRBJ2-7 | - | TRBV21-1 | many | TGTGCCAGCAGCAAAGATAACCATACGGGACAGGGAATCTCCTACGAGCAGTACTTC | CASSKDNHTGQGISYEQYF
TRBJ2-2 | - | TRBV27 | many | TGTGCCAGCAGTGTTGGACAGCACGGGGAGCTGTTTTTT | CASSVGQHGELFF
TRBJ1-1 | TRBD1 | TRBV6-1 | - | TGTGCCAGCAAATCAGGGACAGTAATGAACACTGAAGCTTTCTTT | CASKSGTVMNTEAFF
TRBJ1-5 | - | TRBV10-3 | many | TGTGCCATCGGCGAGCCGGATCAGCCCCAGCATTTT | CAIGEPDQPQHF
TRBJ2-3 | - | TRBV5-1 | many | TGCGCCAGCAGCTTGGTACCGACTACGGGTGAAGATACGCAGTATTTT | CASSLVPTTGEDTQYF
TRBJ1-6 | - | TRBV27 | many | TGTGCCAGCACCTTTATGAGGAATTCACCCCTCCACTTT | CASTFMRNSPLHF
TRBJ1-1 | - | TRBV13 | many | TGTGCCAGCAGCTCCAGGGGAGGAGCTTTCTTT | CASSSRGGAFF
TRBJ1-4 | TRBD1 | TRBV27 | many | TGTGCCAGCAGTTTGTATTTGAGAGGGGGCAGTGCGAATGAAAAACTGTTTTTT | CASSLYLRGGSANEKLFF
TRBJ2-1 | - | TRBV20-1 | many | TGCAGTGCCCGACGGGGGGCCCATGAGCAGTTCTTC | CSARRGAHEQFF
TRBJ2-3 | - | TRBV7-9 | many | TGTGCCAGCAGCTTAGGACAGGCCAGCACAGATACGCAGTATTTT | CASSLGQASTDTQYF
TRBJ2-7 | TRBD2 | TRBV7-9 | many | TGTGCCAGCATTGAGCGGGAGAGAACTTACGAGCAGTACTTC | CASIERERTYEQYF
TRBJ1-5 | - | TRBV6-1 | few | TGTGCCAGCAGTACGACAGGATCGGGTCAGCCCCAGCATTTT | CASSTTGSGQPQHF
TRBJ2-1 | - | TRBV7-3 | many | TGTGCCAGCAGCTCACAGGGCCCCATAAACTACAATGAGCAGTTCTTC | CASSSQGPINYNEQFF
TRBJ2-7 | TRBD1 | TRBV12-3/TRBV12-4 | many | TGTGCCAGCAGTTTCGGACAGGGTCTCTACGAGCAGTACTTC | CASSFGQGLYEQYF
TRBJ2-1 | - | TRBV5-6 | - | TGTGCCAGCAGCTTGCTCCGTAGCCCACACAATGAGCAGTTCTTC | CASSLLRSPHNEQFF
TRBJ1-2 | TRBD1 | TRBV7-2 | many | TGTGCCAGCAGCTTAGTAGGGGGCGCTACCTATGGCTACACCTTC | CASSLVGGATYGYTF
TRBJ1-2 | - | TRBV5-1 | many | TGCGCCAGCAGCATGTGGACAGAGGGGTATGGCTACACCTTC | CASSMWTEGYGYTF
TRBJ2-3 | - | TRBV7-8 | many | TGTGCCAGCAGCACCCAGTCGGGCATCACCCCAGATACGCAGTATTTT | CASSTQSGITPDTQYF
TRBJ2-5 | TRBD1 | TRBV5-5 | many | TGTGCCAGCACCAGACAGGGGGCGGAGACCCAGTACTTC | CASTRQGAETQYF
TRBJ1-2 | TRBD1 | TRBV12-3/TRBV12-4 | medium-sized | TGTGCCAGCAGTTTAGGACAGGGGAGCTACACCTTC | CASSLGQGSYTF
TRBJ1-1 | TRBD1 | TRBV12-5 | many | TGTGCTAGTGGTTTGGCCGACAGGGCAATGAACACTGAAGCTTTCTTT | CASGLADRAMNTEAFF
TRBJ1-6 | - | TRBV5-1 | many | TGCGCCAGCAGCTTGTATTCAGGGAGGAATTCACCCCTCCACTTT | CASSLYSGRNSPLHF
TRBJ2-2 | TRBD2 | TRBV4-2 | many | TGTGCCAGCAGCCGCACACTAGCGGGGGGGCCAATCGGGGAGCTGTTTTTT | CASSRTLAGGPIGELFF
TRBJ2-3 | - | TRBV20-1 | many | TGCAGTGCGGATATAACAGATACGCAGTATTTT | CSADITDTQYF
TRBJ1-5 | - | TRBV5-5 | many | TGTGCCAGCACCAGGGCAAATAGCAATCAGCCCCAGCATTTT | CASTRANSNQPQHF
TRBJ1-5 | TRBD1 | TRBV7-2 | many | TGTGCCAGCAGCTTACGACAGGGGATTGATCAGCCCCAGCATTTT | CASSLRQGIDQPQHF
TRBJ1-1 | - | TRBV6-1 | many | TGTGCCAGCAACCACCAAGGGAACACTGAAGCTTTCTTT | CASNHQGNTEAFF
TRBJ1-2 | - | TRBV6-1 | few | TGTGCCACCTCGGTGACCGAGAGCTATGGCTACACCTTC | CATSVTESYGYTF
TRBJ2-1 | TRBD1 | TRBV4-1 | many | TGCGCCAGTACCGACAGGGCCTATTCTACTGAATACAATGAGCAGTTCTTC | CASTDRAYSTEYNEQFF
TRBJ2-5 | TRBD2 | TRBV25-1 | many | TGTGCCAGCGCGGGGGGGGCGAAGACCCAGTACTTC | CASAGGAKTQYF
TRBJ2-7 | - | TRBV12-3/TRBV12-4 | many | TGTGCCAGCAGTTCCGAAAGATTCTACGAGCAGTACTTC | CASSSERFYEQYF
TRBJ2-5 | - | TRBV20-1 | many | TGCAGTGCTGGGGTGGTAGCGGAGACCCAGTACTTC | CSAGVVAETQYF
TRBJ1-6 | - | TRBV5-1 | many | TGCGCCAGCAGTACCAACGCCAGGGAGACCGGCTCCTATAATTCACCCCTCCACTTT | CASSTNARETGSYNSPLHF
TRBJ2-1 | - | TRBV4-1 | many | TGCGCCAGCAGCCAGAACGGCGACGGGTACAATGAGCAGTTCTTC | CASSQNGDGYNEQFF
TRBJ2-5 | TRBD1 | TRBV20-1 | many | TGCAGTGCTTTATCACCCGGACAGGGGGTTTCGGAGACCCAGTACTTC | CSALSPGQGVSETQYF
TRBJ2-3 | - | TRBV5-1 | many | TGCGCCAGCAGCTTGGAGGGGAGCCGGACAGATACGCAGTATTTT | CASSLEGSRTDTQYF
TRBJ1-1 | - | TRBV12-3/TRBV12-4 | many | TGTGCCAGCAGTTTACCCGGGGATGAAGCTTTCTTT | CASSLPGDEAFF
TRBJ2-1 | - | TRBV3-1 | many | TGTGCCAGCAGCCACCAGGGGTCCAGCTCCTACAATGAGCAGTTCTTC | CASSHQGSSSYNEQFF
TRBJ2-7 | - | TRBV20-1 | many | TGCAGTGCTAGTAAGGGACTTCTAGCCTACGAGCAGTACTTC | CSASKGLLAYEQYF
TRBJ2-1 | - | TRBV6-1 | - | TGTGCCAGCATAAAGGGATACAATGAGCAGTTCTTC | CASIKGYNEQFF
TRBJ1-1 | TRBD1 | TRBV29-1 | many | TGCAGCGGGGGACAGGGGGAGGCAACTGAAGCTTTCTTT | CSGGQGEATEAFF
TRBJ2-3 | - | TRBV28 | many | TGTGCCAGCAGTTTATTGGCTGATACGCAGTATTTT | CASSLLADTQYF
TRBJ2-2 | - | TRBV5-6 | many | TGTGCCAGCAGCTTGGACAGTACGAACACCGGGGAGCTGTTTTTT | CASSLDSTNTGELFF
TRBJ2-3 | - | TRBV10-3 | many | TGTGCCATCAGTGGGCAAGATACGCAGTATTTT | CAISGQDTQYF
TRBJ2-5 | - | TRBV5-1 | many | TGCGCCAGCAGCTTGCCTCAAGAGACCCAGTACTTC | CASSLPQETQYF